The 29 T cell receptor beta chains presented below share a single source sample, sequenced in a study of cytomegalovirus exposure and HLA in healthy donors. The PCR had 60 Vbeta and 13 Jbeta primers. Clones were sequenced by immunoSEQ multiplex PCR, and TCRdb holds only the in-frame ones, with some missing. The sample contains about 86,000 clones, roughly 73% of which appear only once. Input material: PBMCs. These receptors were collected from a male donor in good health and CMV-seropositive.

The V and J genes are TRBV6-1 and TRBJ1-1; D ambiguous. The CDR3 is made up of 14 amino acids. Germline V lookup: CDR1 MNHNS, CDR2 SASEGT. V lost 6 bases and J lost 6, with 17 bases in between. CDR3: CASRLSSGKSEAFF. The CDR3 DNA reads TGTGCCAGCAGGTTGAGTAGCGGGAAGTCTGAAGCTTTCTTT.

This clone showed up just a few times. This sample includes further DNA sequences coding for the same CDR3. This rearrangement joins TRBV9 to TRBJ2-2, with a possible D match to TRBD2 (5 bases). V lost 0 bases and J 5 bases, leaving 5 bases between the germline ends. CDR3 length: 13 residues. Germline assignment: CDR1 SGDLS and CDR2 YYNGEE. The CDR3 DNA reads TGTGCCAGCAGCGTAGGAGGGACCGGGGAGCTGTTTTTT. Residues: CASSVGGTGELFF.

This chain links TRBV7-2 with TRBJ2-1; possible D gene TRBD2, 5 bases. Between the trimmed V and J ends, which lost 2 bases and 6 bases, there was a span of 8 bases. CDR1 and CDR2 from the germline V gene are SGHTA and FQGNSA. The CDR3 consists of 13 residues. The CDR3 protein is CASSLTGINEQFF. CDR3 DNA: TGTGCCAGCAGCTTAACCGGGATCAATGAGCAGTTCTTC.

V is TRBV9 and J is TRBJ2-3; no definite D call. V was shortened by 4 bases and J by 2 bases, with 11 bases between the two germline ends. The length of the CDR3 is 14 residues. Germline V gene sequence: CDR1 SGDLS, CDR2 YYNGEE. The CDR3 sequence is CASSLRALTDTQYF. DNA of the CDR3: TGTGCCAGCAGCTTACGAGCGCTCACAGATACGCAGTATTTT.

This chain connects TRBV2 to TRBJ2-4, with 9 nucleotides matching TRBD2. This CDR3 region has 19 residues. V dropped 0 bases and J dropped 3; count of bases not matched to a gene: 12. Germline CDR1 and CDR2: SNHLY and FYNNEI. CDR3: CASSEAGGGAGGNKNIQYF. The CDR3 DNA reads as TGTGCCAGCAGTGAAGCTGGGGGCGGAGCGGGGGGTAACAAAAACATTCAGTACTTC.

The rearrangement links TRBV7-2 to TRBJ2-1, with a possible D match to TRBD2 (5 bases). Between the trimmed V and J ends, which lost 0 bases and 3 bases, there was a span of 9 bases. Germline CDR1 SGHTA, CDR2 FQGNSA. The CDR3 is 15 amino acids. CDR3 region: CASSLAPGIYNEQFF. Written as DNA, the CDR3 is TGTGCCAGCAGCTTAGCGCCGGGAATCTACAATGAGCAGTTCTTC.

V usage is TRBV6-5 and J usage is TRBJ2-5; TRBD2 matches at 14 bases. Losses at the gene ends were 7 bases for V and 5 bases for J; bases not matched to a gene: 6. This CDR3 comprises 15 residues. In germline, CDR1 is MNHEY, CDR2 SVGAGI. CDR3 protein: CASTGLAGGSETQYF. Written as DNA, the CDR3 is TGTGCCAGCACCGGACTAGCGGGAGGTAGCGAGACCCAGTACTTC.

This clone was picked up a small number of times. The rearrangement links TRBV6-1 to TRBJ1-5; 7 positions match TRBD1. The germline V gene has CDR1 MNHNS and CDR2 SASEGT. The V and J ends lost 6 bases and 6 bases, in that order; junction bases with no gene match: 2. The CDR3 has 12 residues. For the CDR3, the DNA is TGTGCCAGCAGGACAGGGTTTCAGCCCCAGCATTTT. Translating gives CASRTGFQPQHF.

The V and J genes are TRBV28 and TRBJ1-5; 8 bases fit TRBD1. Germline V lookup: CDR1 MDHEN, CDR2 SYDVKM. Trimming removed 2 bases from V and 4 bases from J; junction bases left unmatched: 4. CDR3 size: 15 residues. The CDR3 DNA is TGTGCCAGCAGTTTAGCCGGGACAGGAAATCAGCCCCAGCATTTT. Translating it yields CASSLAGTGNQPQHF.

This clone has more than one count but fewer than ten. V gene TRBV29-1 combines with J gene TRBJ2-2, with D tentatively TRBD2 (5 bases). Trimming stripped 1 base from V and 2 bases from J, with 8 bases between. The CDR3 has 14 amino acids. Germline CDR1 is SQVTM and CDR2 is ANQGSEA. CDR3 region: CSVEVWTNTGELFF. As DNA, the CDR3 is TGCAGCGTTGAAGTTTGGACTAACACCGGGGAGCTGTTTTTT.

This clone came up a few times. The chain recombines TRBV6-1 with TRBJ1-2; the match to TRBD1 covers 7 bases. Germline-derived CDR1 and CDR2 are MNHNS and SASEGT. The trim removed 2 bases at V and 8 bases at J, leaving 5 bases unmatched. This CDR3 spans 13 amino acids. CDR3 nucleotide sequence: TGTGCCAGCAGTGAACAGGGGGTATGGGGCTACACCTTC. Translation: CASSEQGVWGYTF.

This clone was found once. The genes are TRBV5-1 and TRBJ2-7; maybe TRBD2 (6 bases). Trimming stripped 5 bases from V and 1 base from J, with 16 bases between. Per the germline V gene, CDR1 is SGHRS and CDR2 is YFSETQ. CDR3 size: 15 residues. The CDR3 DNA sequence: TGCGCCAGCAGTCCTACAGGAGCGGGTTCCTACGAGCAGTACTTC. It specifies CASSPTGAGSYEQYF.

CDR3 sequence reads: CASSLEFGRKNTEAFF. The DNA for the CDR3 is TGTGCCAGCAGCTTAGAGTTCGGCAGGAAAAACACTGAAGCTTTCTTT. The gene calls are TRBV11-2 and TRBJ1-1; D is unclear. This CDR3 contains 16 residues. The germline gives CDR1 SGHAT, CDR2 FQNNGV. Trimming shortened V by 0 bases and J by 2 bases, and 13 bases separated the two germline ends. Full variable domain (missing parts from reference TRBV11-2 and TRBJ1-1): EAGVAQSPRYKIIEKRQSVAFWCNPISGHATLYWYQQILGQGPKLLIQFQNNGVVDDSQLPKDRFSAERLKGVDSTLKIQPAKLEDSAVYLCASSLEFGRKNTEAFFGQGTRLTVV.

The chain employs TRBV15 and TRBJ1-2, with TRBD1 as a possible D gene (6 bases). The V gene lost 1 base and the J gene lost 4 bases, with 13 bases spanning the gap. Germline assignment: CDR1 LNHNV and CDR2 YYDKDF (reference sequence). This CDR3 contains 15 residues. Written as DNA, the CDR3 is TGTGCCACCAGCAGAGCGTGGGGGCTTGGCTATGGCTACACCTTC. It specifies CATSRAWGLGYGYTF. The full variable domain, its missing parts supplied by reference TRBV15 and TRBJ1-2, is DAMVIQNPRYQVTQFGKPVTLSCSQTLNHNVMYWYQQKSSQAPKLLFHYYDKDFNNEADTPDNFQSRRPNTSFCFLDIRSPGLGDTAMYLCATSRAWGLGYGYTFGSGTRLTVV.

J is TRBJ2-7 and V is TRBV5-1, with D hard to call. Germline V gene data show CDR1 as SGHRS and CDR2 as YFSETQ. The germline V and J ends were trimmed by 7 bases and 5 bases, with 10 bases remaining between them. The CDR3 length is 11 residues. The CDR3 region has the DNA TGCGCCAGCGGCTCCCGGGACGAGCAGTACTTC. Residues: CASGSRDEQYF.

The V call is TRBV6-5, the J call TRBJ1-1, with 8 positions matching TRBD1. Germline V CDR1 and CDR2: MNHEY, SVGAGI. The CDR3 has 13 amino acids. Trimming cost V 9 bases and J 5 bases; bases outside gene matches: 8. The CDR3 sequence: CASCDRGGTEAFF. CDR3 nucleotides: TGTGCCAGTTGTGACAGGGGCGGGACTGAAGCTTTCTTT.

The chain recombines TRBV27 with TRBJ1-3; D gene unclear. The CDR3 loop spans 14 amino acids. The germline gives CDR1 MNHEY, CDR2 SMNVEV (reference sequence). V was clipped by 0 bases and J by 0 bases, with 3 bases between them. The CDR3: CASSLSASGNTIYF. The CDR3, as DNA: TGTGCCAGCAGTTTATCGGCCTCTGGAAACACCATATATTTT.

This rearrangement joins TRBV19 to TRBJ1-5; D is possibly TRBD1 (5 bases). The ends were cut back, 8 bases at V and 2 bases at J, with 16 bases in the middle. The CDR3 covers 15 residues. CDR1 is LNHDA and CDR2 is SQIVND in the germline V gene (reference sequence). This CDR3 is CASYGGGIGNQPQHF. The CDR3 DNA follows: TGTGCCAGTTACGGGGGGGGAATTGGCAATCAGCCCCAGCATTTT.

This clone was seen more than once but under ten times. The chain combines TRBV5-1 with TRBJ2-5; D is ambiguous. The CDR3 sequence is 13 residues long. From germline, CDR1 is SGHRS and CDR2 YFSETQ. V was cut by 5 bases and J by 1 base, with 9 bases left in between. CDR3 loop: CASRLTSQETQYF. The DNA of the CDR3 is TGCGCCAGCAGACTTACTTCCCAAGAGACCCAGTACTTC.

This clone was recorded a few times. The chain recombines TRBV11-2 with TRBJ2-5; D ambiguous. Germline loops: CDR1 SGHAT, CDR2 FQNNGV. The V gene lost 5 bases and the J gene lost 5 bases, with 15 bases spanning the gap. The CDR3 has 14 residues. The CDR3 DNA sequence: TGTGCCAGCAGCCGGCCGGAGAGGCGCGAGACCCAGTACTTC. Its protein product is CASSRPERRETQYF.

The chain links TRBV6-5 to TRBJ1-4, with D perhaps matching TRBD1 (6 bases). Per the germline V gene, CDR1 is MNHEY and CDR2 is SVGAGI. This CDR3 is 15 amino acids long. The V end was cut by 2 bases, the J end by 12 bases, with 19 bases between. CDR3 sequence: CASSYGGHSPGQLFF. DNA for the CDR3: TGTGCCAGCAGTTACGGGGGACATTCCCCGGGGCAACTGTTTTTT.

The chain joins TRBV19 to TRBJ2-7; a possible D gene is TRBD1 (6 bases). CDR1 and CDR2 (germline): LNHDA, SQIVND (reference sequence). Trimming stripped 5 bases from V and 2 bases from J, with 13 bases between. CDR3 length equals 14 residues. The CDR3 loop is CASSPLDSPYEQYF. The CDR3 bases are TGTGCCAGTAGTCCCTTGGACAGTCCCTACGAGCAGTACTTC.

This CDR3 reads CAWSPPAYEQYF. The CDR3 DNA reads as TGTGCCTGGAGTCCTCCCGCCTACGAGCAGTACTTC. The chain combines TRBV30 with TRBJ2-7; the D is unclear. This CDR3 has 12 residues. CDR1 is GTSNPN and CDR2 is SVGIG in the germline V gene (reference sequence). Trimming cost V 2 bases and J 2 bases, with 7 bases left between them.

The V call is TRBV4-1, the J call TRBJ2-1; TRBD2 agrees at 7 bases. This CDR3 region has 17 residues. The germline V gene has CDR1 MGHRA and CDR2 YSYEKL. The junction had 16 bases not matched to a gene; V was cut back by 1 base and J by 10 bases. CDR3 amino acids: CASSQGGQLAVGEEQFF. CDR3 in DNA: TGCGCCAGCAGCCAAGGGGGCCAGCTAGCGGTTGGGGAAGAGCAGTTCTTC.

This clone was observed a handful of times. Just one base apart from a much larger clone, this may be a read error. The chain is built from TRBV5-1 and TRBJ2-5; 9 bases align to TRBD2. The DNA end favors TRBJ2-7, so the J call may be wrong. This CDR3 has 15 amino acids. In germline, CDR1 is SGHRS, CDR2 YFSETQ. The CDR3, as DNA: TGCGCCAGCAGCTTGGCGCTAGCGGGGTCCTACGAGCAGTACTTC. Residues: CASSLALAGSYEQYF.

The chain couples TRBV2 to TRBJ2-5; possible D gene TRBD1, 5 bases. The ends were cut back, 6 bases at V and 1 base at J, with 9 bases in the middle. This CDR3 is 13 amino acids long. Germline-derived CDR1 and CDR2 are SNHLY and FYNNEI. The CDR3, as DNA: TGTGCCAGCAGACAGGTCCCCCAAGAGACCCAGTACTTC. Translation gives CASRQVPQETQYF.

The rearrangement uses TRBV9 and TRBJ1-1; TRBD1 is a possible D gene (5 bases). CDR3 length: 12 residues. V lost 3 bases to trimming and J lost 9 bases, with 12 bases between them. The germline gives CDR1 SGDLS, CDR2 YYNGEE. The CDR3 nucleotides read TGTGCCAGCAGCGCCTTGCAGGGCCAAGCTTTCTTT. Translated: CASSALQGQAFF. The full variable domain, its missing parts supplied by reference TRBV9 and TRBJ1-1, is DSGVTQTPKHLITATGQRVTLRCSPRSGDLSVYWYQQSLDQGLQFLIQYYNGEERAKGNILERFSAQQFPDLHSELNLSSLELGDSALYFCASSALQGQAFFGQGTRLTVV.

The rearrangement joins TRBV13 to TRBJ2-7; 12 bases are a match to TRBD1. Germline loops: CDR1 PRHDT, CDR2 FYEKMQ (reference sequence). CDR3 length: 14 amino acids. The V segment lost 1 base and the J segment 6 bases; nucleotides outside the gene matches: 1. The CDR3 region is CASSLEGQGAEQYF. DNA of the CDR3: TGTGCCAGCAGCTTAGAGGGACAGGGGGCCGAGCAGTACTTC.

The rearrangement joins TRBV4-1 to TRBJ1-1; maybe TRBD1 (6 bases). Germline CDR1 and CDR2: MGHRA and YSYEKL. The CDR3 consists of 14 residues. The V and J ends lost 0 bases and 5 bases respectively, with 10 bases between them. DNA for the CDR3: TGCGCCAGCAGCCAAGAGTCAGGGGTTACTGAAGCTTTCTTT. Protein sequence: CASSQESGVTEAFF.